This TCR beta chain stems from a study of cytomegalovirus exposure and HLA in healthy donors. Overall study findings and caveats: TCR beta chains associated with HLA were, in a later analysis, more clonally expanded than equally common others. The productive fraction for most TCR beta V segments was about 90% or about 30% in an earlier analysis.

Comments on this clone: Its specificity is unknown.

The CDR3 consists of 17 residues. The germline V gene has CDR1 MRHNA and CDR2 SNTAGT. Trimming removed 0 bases at V and 8 bases at J, with 22 bases between. PCR employed 60 Vbeta and 13 Jbeta primers. The table came from immunoSEQ multiplex PCR; TCRdb's copy has only in-frame clones and leaves some out. This table holds more than 90,000 clones, approximately 81% found once. The source material was PBMCs. The chain is built from TRBV6-4 and TRBJ1-2; no clear D gene. This TCR derives from a woman aged 40 to 50 in good health and CMV-seronegative. Here the CDR3 DNA reads TGTGCCAGCAGTGACTCGTTTTCCCCCGGTGAGAGGAGCGGCTACACCTTC. Translation gives CASSDSFSPGERSGYTF.